This TCR beta chain was sequenced during a study of T-cell memory formation after mild COVID-19. Study information: Largely, the TCR clusters proved donor specific.

Looked up from germline, CDR1 is WNHNN and CDR2 is SYGVQD (reference sequence). Trimming took 1 base from V and 2 from J, leaving 6 bases between them. The CDR3 has 13 amino acids. This clonotype was seen a few times. The 5'RACE method, run with constant-segment primers, produced TCR alpha and TCR beta cDNA libraries (carrying sample barcodes and UMIs). TCRdb itself ran the 5' RACE reads through MiXCR, one entry per CDR3 protein. The sample lists 250,000 to 300,000 distinct CDR3 sequences, approximately 15% occurring once. Sequenced input: PBMCs or a T cell subset sorted from them (not recorded which). This TCR was recovered from a man younger than 30 who had mild COVID-19 (a few samples of this study predate the infection). Cell type and time point are not known. This chain links TRBV10-1 with TRBJ2-7; tentatively, D is TRBD1 (6 bases). The CDR3 DNA reads as TGCGCCAGCAGTGAGTGGGGGCCCTACGAGCAGTACGTC. It yields the protein CASSEWGPYEQYV.